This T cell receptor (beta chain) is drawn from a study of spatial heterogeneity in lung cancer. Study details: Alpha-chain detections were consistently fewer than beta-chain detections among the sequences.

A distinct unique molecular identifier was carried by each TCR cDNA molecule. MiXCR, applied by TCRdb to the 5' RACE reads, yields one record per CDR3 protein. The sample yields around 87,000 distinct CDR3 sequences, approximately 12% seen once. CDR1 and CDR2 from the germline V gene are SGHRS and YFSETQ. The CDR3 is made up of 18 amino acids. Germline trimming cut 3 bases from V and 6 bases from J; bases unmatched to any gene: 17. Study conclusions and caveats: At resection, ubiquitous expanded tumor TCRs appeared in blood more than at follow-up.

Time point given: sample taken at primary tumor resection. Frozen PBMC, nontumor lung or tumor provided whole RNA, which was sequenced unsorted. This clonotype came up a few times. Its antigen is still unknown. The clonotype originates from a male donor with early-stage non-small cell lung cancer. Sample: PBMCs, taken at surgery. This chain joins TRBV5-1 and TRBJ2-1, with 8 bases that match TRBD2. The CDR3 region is CASSSVQRERLGGNEQFF. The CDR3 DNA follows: TGCGCCAGCAGCTCGGTACAGCGGGAGCGACTTGGGGGCAATGAGCAGTTCTTC. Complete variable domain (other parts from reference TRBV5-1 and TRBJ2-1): KAGVTQTPRYLIKTRGQQVTLSCSPISGHRSVSWYQQTPGQGLQFLFEYFSETQRNKGNFPGRFSGRQFSNSRSEMNVSTLELGDSALYLCASSSVQRERLGGNEQFFGPGTRLTVL.